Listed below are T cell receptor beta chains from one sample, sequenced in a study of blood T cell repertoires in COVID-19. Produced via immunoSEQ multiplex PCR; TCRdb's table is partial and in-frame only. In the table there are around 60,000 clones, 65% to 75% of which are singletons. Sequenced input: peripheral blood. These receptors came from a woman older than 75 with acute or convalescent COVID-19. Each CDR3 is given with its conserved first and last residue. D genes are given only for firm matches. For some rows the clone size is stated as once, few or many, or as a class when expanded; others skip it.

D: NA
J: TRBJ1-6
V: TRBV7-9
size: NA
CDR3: CASSLLGTLNSPLHF
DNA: TGTGCCAGCAGCTTACTGGGGACTCTTAATTCACCCCTCCACTTT

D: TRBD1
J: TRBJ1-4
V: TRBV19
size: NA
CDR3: CASSETGGAEKLFF
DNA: TGTGCCAGTAGTGAGACAGGGGGCGCCGAAAAACTGTTTTTT

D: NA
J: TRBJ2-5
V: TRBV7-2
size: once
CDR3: CASTWRRSAGGSETQYF
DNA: TGTGCCAGCACCTGGAGGAGGTCAGCGGGTGGGTCGGAGACCCAGTACTTC

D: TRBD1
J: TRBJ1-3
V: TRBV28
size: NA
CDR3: CASRGTGNTGNTIYF
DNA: TGTGCCAGCAGGGGGACAGGGAACACTGGAAACACCATATATTTT

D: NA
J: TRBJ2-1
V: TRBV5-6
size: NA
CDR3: CASSLALGQSSYNEQFF
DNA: TGTGCCAGCAGCTTGGCCCTGGGCCAGAGCTCCTACAATGAGCAGTTCTTC

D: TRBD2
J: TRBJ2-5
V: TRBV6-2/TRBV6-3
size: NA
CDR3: CASSSGLAGHGETQYF
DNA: TGTGCCAGCAGCTCGGGACTAGCGGGACACGGGGAGACCCAGTACTTC

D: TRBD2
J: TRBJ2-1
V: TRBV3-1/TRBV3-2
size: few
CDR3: CASSQDPPAGGPGEQFF
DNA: TGTGCCAGCAGCCAGGACCCCCCGGCGGGAGGGCCTGGAGAGCAGTTCTTC

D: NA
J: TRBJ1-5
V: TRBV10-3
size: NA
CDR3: CAISESFAGRRRQPQHF
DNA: TGTGCCATCAGTGAGTCGTTCGCAGGGAGGCGTAGGCAGCCCCAGCATTTT

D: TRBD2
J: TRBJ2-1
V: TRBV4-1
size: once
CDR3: CASSLDAGGEYYNEQFF
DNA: TGCGCCAGCAGCCTAGATGCGGGGGGCGAGTACTACAATGAGCAGTTCTTC

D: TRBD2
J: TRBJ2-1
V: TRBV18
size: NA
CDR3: CASSPRISGESYNEQFF
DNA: TGTGCCAGCTCACCGCGGATCAGCGGGGAATCCTACAATGAGCAGTTCTTC

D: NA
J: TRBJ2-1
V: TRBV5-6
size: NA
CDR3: CASSLEAVGLRRNEQFF
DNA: TGTGCCAGCAGCTTGGAGGCTGTCGGACTCCGTAGGAATGAGCAGTTCTTC

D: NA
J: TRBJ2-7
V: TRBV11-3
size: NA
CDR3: CASSLESGDSYEQYF
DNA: TGTGCCAGCAGCTTAGAGTCAGGGGATTCCTACGAGCAGTACTTC

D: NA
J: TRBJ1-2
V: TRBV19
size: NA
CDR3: CATSIALGGVNYGYTF
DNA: TGTGCCACCTCAATTGCTTTGGGGGGTGTAAACTATGGCTACACCTTC

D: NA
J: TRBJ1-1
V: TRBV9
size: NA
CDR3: CASSPGGTANTEAFF
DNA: TGTGCCAGCAGCCCAGGCGGGACCGCGAACACTGAAGCTTTCTTT

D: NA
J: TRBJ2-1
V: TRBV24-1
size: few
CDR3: CATSDSSNEQFF
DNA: TGTGCCACCAGTGATTCCTCCAATGAGCAGTTCTTC

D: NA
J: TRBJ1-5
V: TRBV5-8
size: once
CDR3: CASSRARAYQPQHF
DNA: TGTGCCAGCAGTCGAGCGAGGGCGTATCAGCCCCAGCATTTT

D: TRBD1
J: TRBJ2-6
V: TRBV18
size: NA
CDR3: CASSRSGQGSGANVLTF
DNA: TGTGCCAGCTCACGTTCGGGACAGGGTTCCGGGGCCAACGTCCTGACTTTC

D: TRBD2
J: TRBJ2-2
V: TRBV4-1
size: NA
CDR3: CASSRAFHVASGRGTGELFF
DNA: TGCGCCAGCAGCCGAGCCTTTCACGTGGCTAGCGGGAGGGGAACCGGGGAGCTGTTTTTT

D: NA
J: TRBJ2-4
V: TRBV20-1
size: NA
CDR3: CSASPGLAKNIQYF
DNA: TGCAGTGCTAGTCCCGGACTAGCCAAAAACATTCAGTACTTC

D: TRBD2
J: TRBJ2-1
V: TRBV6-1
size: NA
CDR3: CASSEDSRAGASYNEQFF
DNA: TGTGCCAGCAGTGAAGATAGTAGGGCGGGAGCCTCCTACAATGAGCAGTTCTTC

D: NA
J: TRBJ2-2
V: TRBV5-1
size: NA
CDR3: CASSLVTVPDGELFF
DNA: TGCGCCAGCAGCTTGGTTACAGTTCCTGACGGGGAGCTGTTTTTT

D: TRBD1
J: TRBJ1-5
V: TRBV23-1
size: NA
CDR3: CASSTLRQGPPLNQPQHF
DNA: TGCGCCAGCAGTACACTACGACAGGGCCCTCCTCTTAATCAGCCCCAGCATTTT

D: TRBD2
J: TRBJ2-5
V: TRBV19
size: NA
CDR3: CASSIQGGETQYF
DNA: TGTGCCAGTAGTATCCAGGGAGGGGAGACCCAGTACTTC

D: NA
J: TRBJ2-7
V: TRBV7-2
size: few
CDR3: CASSLTRYEQYF
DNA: TGTGCCAGCAGCTTAACACGCTACGAGCAGTACTTC

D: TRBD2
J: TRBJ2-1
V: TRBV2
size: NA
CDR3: CASSQTSGRAPQFF
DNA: TGTGCCAGCAGTCAGACTAGCGGGAGGGCCCCGCAGTTCTTC

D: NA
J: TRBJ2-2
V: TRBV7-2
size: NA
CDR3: CASSLALSGITGELFF
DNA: TGTGCCAGCAGCTTAGCGCTATCAGGAATAACCGGGGAGCTGTTTTTT

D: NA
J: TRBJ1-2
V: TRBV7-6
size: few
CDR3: CASSLGESGGYTF
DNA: TGTGCCAGCAGCTTAGGAGAAAGTGGTGGCTACACCTTC

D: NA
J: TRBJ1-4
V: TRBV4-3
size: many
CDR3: CASSLRQTGEKLFF
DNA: TGCGCCAGCAGTCTCAGACAGACAGGTGAAAAACTGTTTTTT

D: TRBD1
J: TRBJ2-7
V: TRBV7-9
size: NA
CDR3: CASQLDWDRDRGRTYEQYF
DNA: TGTGCCAGCCAACTAGATTGGGACAGGGATCGTGGGAGAACCTACGAGCAGTACTTC